The rows below give T cell receptor beta chains drawn from one sample of a study of identical twins. Each CDR3 protein is one row after TCRdb ran MiXCR on the 5' RACE reads. The sample lists some 500,000 distinct CDR3 sequences, 13% to 15% occurring once. These data were also filed under a second study, of yellow fever vaccine responses in identical twins.

The sequenced material came from CD4+ T cells sorted from blood. The receptor source for this set is a woman between 18 and 29 years old in good health. The conserved cysteine and the conserved F or W are not part of the CDR3 here. The D gene is left open where the match is weak.

-,TRBJ2-7,TRBV12-3/TRBV12-4,ASSARGALSYEQY
-,TRBJ2-7,TRBV14,ASSQQPYEQY
TRBD2,TRBJ2-7,TRBV20-1,SAALTSGRVGEQY
TRBD1,TRBJ2-7,TRBV5-1,ASSPAVTGQSYEQY
TRBD1,TRBJ1-1,TRBV5-1,ASSSQGAGTEAF
-,TRBJ2-1,TRBV5-1,ASSLVAGDNEQF
-,TRBJ2-4,TRBV7-2,ASSADGLAKNIQY
TRBD2,TRBJ2-1,TRBV5-1,ASTSGGAGSYNEQF
TRBD1,TRBJ2-7,TRBV29-1,SVTDRGGSYEQY
-,TRBJ2-7,TRBV20-1,SAMSGIYEQY
TRBD1,TRBJ1-1,TRBV11-2,ASSLGPDRAPEAF
-,TRBJ2-1,TRBV6-2/TRBV6-3,ASSYIGTVNEQF
-,TRBJ2-1,TRBV14,ASSQDGLVEQF
-,TRBJ2-7,TRBV5-1,ASSLARDGEQY
-,TRBJ2-7,TRBV29-1,SVVTVSYEQY
-,TRBJ2-7,TRBV30,AWRYVGRGVVMTYEQY
TRBD2,TRBJ2-3,TRBV2,ASGLAGSTDTQY
-,TRBJ1-6,TRBV20-1,SARNPVSPLH